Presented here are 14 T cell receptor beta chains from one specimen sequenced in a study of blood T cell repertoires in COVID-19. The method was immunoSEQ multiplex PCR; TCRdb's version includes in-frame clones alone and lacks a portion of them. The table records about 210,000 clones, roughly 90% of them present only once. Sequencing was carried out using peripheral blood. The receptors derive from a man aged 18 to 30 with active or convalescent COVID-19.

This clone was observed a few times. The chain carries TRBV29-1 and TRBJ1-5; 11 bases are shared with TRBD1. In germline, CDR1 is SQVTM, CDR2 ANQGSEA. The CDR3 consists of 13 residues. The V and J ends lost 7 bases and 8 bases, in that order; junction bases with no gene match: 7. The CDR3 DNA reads TGCAGCGCCAGGACAGGGGGCGACGAGCCCCAGCATTTT. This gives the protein CSARTGGDEPQHF.

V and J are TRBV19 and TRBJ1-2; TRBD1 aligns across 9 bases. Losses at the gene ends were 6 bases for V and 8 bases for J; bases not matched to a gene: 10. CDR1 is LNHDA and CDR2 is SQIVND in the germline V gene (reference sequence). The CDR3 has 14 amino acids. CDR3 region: CASRTGTGRYGYTF. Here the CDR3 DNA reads TGTGCCAGTAGAACCGGGACAGGGCGGTACGGCTACACCTTC.

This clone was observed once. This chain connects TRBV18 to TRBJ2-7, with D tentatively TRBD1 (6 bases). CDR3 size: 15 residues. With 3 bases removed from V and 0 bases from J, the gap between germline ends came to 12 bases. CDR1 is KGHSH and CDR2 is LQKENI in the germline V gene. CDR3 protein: CASSPEGHSSYEQYF. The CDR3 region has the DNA TGTGCCAGCTCACCCGAGGGACATTCCTCCTACGAGCAGTACTTC.

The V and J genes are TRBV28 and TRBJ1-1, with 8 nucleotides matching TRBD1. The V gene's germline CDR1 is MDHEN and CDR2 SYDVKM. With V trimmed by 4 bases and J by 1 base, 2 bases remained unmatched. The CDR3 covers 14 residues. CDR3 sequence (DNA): TGTGCCAGCAGTTCTGGACAGGGGAACACTGAAGCTTTCTTT. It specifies CASSSGQGNTEAFF. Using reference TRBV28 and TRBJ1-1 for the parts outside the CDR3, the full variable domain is DVKVTQSSRYLVKRTGEKVFLECVQDMDHENMFWYRQDPGLGLRLIYFSYDVKMKEKGDIPEGYSVSREKKERFSLILESASTNQTSMYLCASSSGQGNTEAFFGQGTRLTVV.

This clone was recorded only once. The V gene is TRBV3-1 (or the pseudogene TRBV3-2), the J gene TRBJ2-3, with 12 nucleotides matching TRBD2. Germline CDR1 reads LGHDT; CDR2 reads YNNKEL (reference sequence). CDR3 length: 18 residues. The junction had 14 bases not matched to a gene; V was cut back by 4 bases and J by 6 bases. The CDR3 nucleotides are TGTGCCAGCAGCCCTGCCCAGTTGACTAGCGGGAGAACGGATACGCAGTATTTT. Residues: CASSPAQLTSGRTDTQYF.

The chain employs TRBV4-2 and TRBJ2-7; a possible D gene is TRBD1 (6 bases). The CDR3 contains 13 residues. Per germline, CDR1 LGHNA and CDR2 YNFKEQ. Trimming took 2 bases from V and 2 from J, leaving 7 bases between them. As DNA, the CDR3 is TGTGCCAGCAGCCAACGGGACACCTACGAGCAGTACTTC. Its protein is CASSQRDTYEQYF.

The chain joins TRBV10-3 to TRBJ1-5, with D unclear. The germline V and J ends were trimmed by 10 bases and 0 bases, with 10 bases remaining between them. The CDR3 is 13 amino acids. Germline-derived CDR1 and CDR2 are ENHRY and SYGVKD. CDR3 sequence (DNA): TGTGCCAACGGGGATTATAGCAATCAGCCCCAGCATTTT. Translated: CANGDYSNQPQHF.

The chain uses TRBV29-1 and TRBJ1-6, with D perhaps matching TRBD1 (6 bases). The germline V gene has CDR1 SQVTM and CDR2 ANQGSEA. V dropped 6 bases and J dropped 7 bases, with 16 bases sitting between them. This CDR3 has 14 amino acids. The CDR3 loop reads CSVTEGDVNSPLHF. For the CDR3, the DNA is TGCAGCGTCACCGAGGGGGATGTGAATTCACCCCTCCACTTT.

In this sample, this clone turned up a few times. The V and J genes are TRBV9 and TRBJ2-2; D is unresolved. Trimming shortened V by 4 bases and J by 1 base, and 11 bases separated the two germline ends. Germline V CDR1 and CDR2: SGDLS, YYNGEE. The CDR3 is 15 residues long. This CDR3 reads CASSTRRGNTGELFF. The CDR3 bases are TGTGCCAGCAGCACACGACGCGGGAACACCGGGGAGCTGTTTTTT.

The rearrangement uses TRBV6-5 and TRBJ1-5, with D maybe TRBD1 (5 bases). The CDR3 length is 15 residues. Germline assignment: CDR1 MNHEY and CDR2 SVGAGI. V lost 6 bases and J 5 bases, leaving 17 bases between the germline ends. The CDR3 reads CASSESLQGHQPQHF. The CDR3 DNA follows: TGTGCCAGCAGCGAGAGCCTCCAGGGTCATCAGCCCCAGCATTTT.

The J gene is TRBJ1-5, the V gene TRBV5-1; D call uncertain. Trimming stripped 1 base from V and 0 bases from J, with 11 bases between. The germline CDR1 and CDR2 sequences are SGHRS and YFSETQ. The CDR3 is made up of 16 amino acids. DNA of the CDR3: TGCGCCAGCAGCTTGACGGGGTCCTATAGCAATCAGCCCCAGCATTTT. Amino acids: CASSLTGSYSNQPQHF.

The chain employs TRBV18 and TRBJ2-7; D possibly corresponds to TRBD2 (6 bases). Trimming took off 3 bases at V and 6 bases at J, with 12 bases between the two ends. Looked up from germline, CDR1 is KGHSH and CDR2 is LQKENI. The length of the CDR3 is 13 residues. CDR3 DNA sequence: TGTGCCAGCTCACCCCCGGGAGCCATCGAGCAGTACTTC. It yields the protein CASSPPGAIEQYF.

CDR3 loop: CAISGNKAAWEQYF. DNA of the CDR3: TGTGCCATCAGTGGAAATAAAGCGGCATGGGAGCAGTACTTC. The chain carries TRBV10-3 and TRBJ2-7; tentatively, D is TRBD2 (5 bases). Germline CDR1 is ENHRY and CDR2 is SYGVKD. The CDR3 contains 14 residues. The V end lost 4 bases, the J end lost 7 bases, and 17 bases lay between the germline ends.

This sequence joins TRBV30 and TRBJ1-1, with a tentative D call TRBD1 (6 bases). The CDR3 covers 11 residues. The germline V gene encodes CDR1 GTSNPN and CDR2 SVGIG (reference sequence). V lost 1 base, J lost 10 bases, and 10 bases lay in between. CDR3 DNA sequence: TGTGCCTGGAGTGGGGGCAGGGGAGCTTTCTTT. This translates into CAWSGGRGAFF.